This T cell receptor beta chain was found in a study of T cell clonotyping in hematopoietic cell transplantation. The study, taken as a whole, reports: Few recipient clonotypes overlapped donors; over 95% were de novo at given depth. Graft donor and pretransplant recipient Inverse Simpson Index values predicted broader posttransplant TCR diversity. After transplant, recipient diversity fell while pathologically expanded clonotypes grew through day 180.

Concerning this clone itself: What it recognizes is unknown.

Profiled with immunoSEQ multiplex PCR; TCRdb holds only in-frame clones, not every one. Of 55,000 to 70,000 clones in the sample, approximately 94% are singletons; the top ten hold around 1.6%. Trimming cost V 6 bases and J 4 bases, with 10 bases left between them. Germline CDR1 and CDR2: MNHNS and SASEGT. The CDR3 length is 13 residues. Sequenced: peripheral blood mononuclear cells. This chain uses TRBV6-1 with TRBJ2-1, with D perhaps TRBD2 (7 bases). The source is a man aged 45 to 65 in good health. Some clones in this sample may be carry-over from other donors' samples. Written as DNA, the CDR3 is TGTGCCAGCAGCGGGGGGCCTTACAATGAGCAGTTCTTC. It translates to CASSGGPYNEQFF.